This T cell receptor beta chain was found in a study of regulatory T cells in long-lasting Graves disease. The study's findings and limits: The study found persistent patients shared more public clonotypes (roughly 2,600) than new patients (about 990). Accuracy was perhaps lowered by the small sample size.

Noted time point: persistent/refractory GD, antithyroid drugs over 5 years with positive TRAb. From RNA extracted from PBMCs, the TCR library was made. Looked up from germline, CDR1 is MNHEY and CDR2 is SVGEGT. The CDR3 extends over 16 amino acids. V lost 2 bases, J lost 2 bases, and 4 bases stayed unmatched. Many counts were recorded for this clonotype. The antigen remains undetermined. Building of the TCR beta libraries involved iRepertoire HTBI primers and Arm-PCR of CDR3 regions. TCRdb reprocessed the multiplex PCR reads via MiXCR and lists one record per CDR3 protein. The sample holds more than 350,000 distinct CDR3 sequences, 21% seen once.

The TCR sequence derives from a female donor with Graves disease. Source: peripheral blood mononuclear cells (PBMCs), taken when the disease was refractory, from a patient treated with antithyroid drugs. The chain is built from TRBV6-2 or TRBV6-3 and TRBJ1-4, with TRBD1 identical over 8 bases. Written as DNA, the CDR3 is TGTGCCAGCAGTTACGGCAACAGGGGGACTAATGAAAAACTGTTTTTT. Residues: CASSYGNRGTNEKLFF.